The clone carrying this T cell receptor (beta chain) was seen only once. Its antigen remains unknown. The assay was immunoSEQ multiplex PCR, and TCRdb's table has in-frame clones only and misses some. The sample includes about 60,000 clones, 84% of them seen just once. This sample stems from a study of OX40 agonist ivuxolimab in advanced cancers. Study summary: Patients with prior anti-PD-1, anti-PD-L1 or anti-CTLA-4 therapy were eligible; roughly 40% had some. General study points: Dosing at 0.1 to 3.0 mg/kg was accompanied by clonal expansion of CD4+ and CD8+ blood T cells by week 6.

CDR1 GTSNPN and CDR2 SVGIG come from the germline V gene (reference sequence). V was pared by 2 bases and J by 0 bases, with 14 bases between. The length of the CDR3 is 16 residues. The sequencing here drew on CD4+ or CD8+ T cells sorted from blood, taken in a trial of the OX40 agonist ivuxolimab. The J gene is TRBJ1-3, the V gene TRBV30; D call uncertain. This receptor was obtained from an adult with an advanced solid tumor such as melanoma, head and neck, liver or kidney cancer. This CDR3 reads CAWSPLDYSSGNTIYF. Here the CDR3 DNA reads TGTGCCTGGAGTCCCCTCGATTATAGCTCTGGAAACACCATATATTTT.